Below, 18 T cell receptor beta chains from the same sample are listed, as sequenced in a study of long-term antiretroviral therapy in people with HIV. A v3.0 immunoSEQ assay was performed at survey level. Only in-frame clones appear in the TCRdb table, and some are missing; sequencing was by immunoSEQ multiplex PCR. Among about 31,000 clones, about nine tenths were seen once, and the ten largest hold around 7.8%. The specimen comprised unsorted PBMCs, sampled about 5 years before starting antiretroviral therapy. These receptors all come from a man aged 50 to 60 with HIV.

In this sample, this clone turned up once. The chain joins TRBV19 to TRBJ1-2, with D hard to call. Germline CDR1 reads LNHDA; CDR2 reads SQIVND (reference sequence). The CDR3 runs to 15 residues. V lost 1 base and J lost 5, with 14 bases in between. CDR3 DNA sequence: TGTGCCAGTAGTATAGTAGAGACACCGATTTATGGCTACACCTTC. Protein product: CASSIVETPIYGYTF. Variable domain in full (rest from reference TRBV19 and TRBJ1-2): DGGITQSPKYLFRKEGQNVTLSCEQNLNHDAMYWYRQDPGQGLRLIYYSQIVNDFQKGDIAEGYSVSREKKESFPLTVTSAQKNPTAFYLCASSIVETPIYGYTFGSGTRLTVV.

In DNA form, the CDR3 reads TGTGCCAGCAGTGGAGGGGATAATACCTATGGCTACACCTTC. The encoded protein is CASSGGDNTYGYTF. This chain joins TRBV6-1 and TRBJ1-2; maybe TRBD1 (5 bases). The CDR3 has 14 amino acids. V was clipped by 4 bases and J by 4 bases, with 13 bases between them. CDR1 is MNHNS, CDR2 SASEGT, per germline.

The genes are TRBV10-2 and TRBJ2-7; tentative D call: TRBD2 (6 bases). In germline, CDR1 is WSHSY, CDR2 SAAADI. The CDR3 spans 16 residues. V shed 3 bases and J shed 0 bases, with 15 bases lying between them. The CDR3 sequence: CASSELRDSGSYEQYF. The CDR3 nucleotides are TGCGCCAGCAGTGAACTCCGGGACTCCGGCTCCTACGAGCAGTACTTC.

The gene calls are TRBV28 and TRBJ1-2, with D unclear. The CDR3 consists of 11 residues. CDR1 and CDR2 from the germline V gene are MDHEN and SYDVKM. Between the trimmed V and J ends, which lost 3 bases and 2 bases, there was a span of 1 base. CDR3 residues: CASSLNYGYTF. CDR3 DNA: TGTGCCAGCAGTTTGAACTATGGCTACACCTTC.

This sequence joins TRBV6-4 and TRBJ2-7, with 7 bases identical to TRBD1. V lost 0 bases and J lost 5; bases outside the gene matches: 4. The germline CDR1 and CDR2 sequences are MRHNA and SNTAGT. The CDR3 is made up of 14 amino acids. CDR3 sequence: CASSDSGDSHEQYF. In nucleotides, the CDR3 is TGTGCCAGCAGTGACTCGGGGGACAGCCACGAGCAGTACTTC.

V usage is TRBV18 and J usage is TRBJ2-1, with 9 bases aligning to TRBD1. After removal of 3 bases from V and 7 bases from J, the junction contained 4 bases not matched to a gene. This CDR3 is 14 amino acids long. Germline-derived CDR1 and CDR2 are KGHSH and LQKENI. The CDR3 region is CASSPGQGSNEQFF. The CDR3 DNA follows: TGTGCCAGCTCACCGGGACAGGGTTCGAATGAGCAGTTCTTC.

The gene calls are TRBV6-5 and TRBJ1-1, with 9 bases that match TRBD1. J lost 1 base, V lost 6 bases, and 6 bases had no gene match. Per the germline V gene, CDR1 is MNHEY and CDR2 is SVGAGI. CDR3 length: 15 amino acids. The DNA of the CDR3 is TGTGCCAGCAGCCTACGGGGACAGGGGAACACTGAAGCTTTCTTT. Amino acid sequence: CASSLRGQGNTEAFF.

The CDR3 region has the DNA TGCGCCAGCAGCTTGCAGGGCTTCACCGGGGAGCTGTTTTTT. It is translated as CASSLQGFTGELFF. The chain couples TRBV5-1 to TRBJ2-2; TRBD1 might be the D (5 bases). V gave up 1 base and J gave up 4 bases, with 8 bases separating them. The CDR3 runs to 14 residues. The germline V gene encodes CDR1 SGHRS and CDR2 YFSETQ.

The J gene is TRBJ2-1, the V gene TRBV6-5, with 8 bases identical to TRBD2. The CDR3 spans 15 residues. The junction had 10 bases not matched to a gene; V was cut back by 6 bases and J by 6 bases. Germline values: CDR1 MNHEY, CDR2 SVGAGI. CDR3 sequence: CASSLYGTSSNEQFF. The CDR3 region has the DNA TGTGCCAGCAGCCTCTACGGGACTAGTTCCAATGAGCAGTTCTTC.

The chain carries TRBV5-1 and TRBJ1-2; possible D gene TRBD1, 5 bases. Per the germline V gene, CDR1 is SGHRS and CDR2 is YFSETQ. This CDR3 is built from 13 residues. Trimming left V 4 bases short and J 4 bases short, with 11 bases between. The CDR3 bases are TGCGCCAGCAGCCGAGACAGAGGCTATGGCTACACCTTC. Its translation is CASSRDRGYGYTF.

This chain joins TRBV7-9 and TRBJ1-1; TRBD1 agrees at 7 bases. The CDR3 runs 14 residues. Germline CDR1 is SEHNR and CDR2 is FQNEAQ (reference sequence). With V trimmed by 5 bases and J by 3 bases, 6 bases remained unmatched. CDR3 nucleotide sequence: TGTGCCAGCAGCCCAGGGGGATGGGACACTGAAGCTTTCTTT. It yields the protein CASSPGGWDTEAFF.

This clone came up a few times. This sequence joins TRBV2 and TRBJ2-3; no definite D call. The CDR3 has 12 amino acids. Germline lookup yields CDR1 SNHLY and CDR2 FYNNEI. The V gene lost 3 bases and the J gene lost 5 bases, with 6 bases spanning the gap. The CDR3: CASSEVRDTQYF. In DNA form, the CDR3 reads TGTGCCAGCAGTGAGGTGAGAGATACGCAGTATTTT. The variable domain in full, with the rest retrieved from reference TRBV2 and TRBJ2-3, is EPEVTQTPSHQVTQMGQEVILRCVPISNHLYFYWYRQILGQKVEFLVSFYNNEISEKSEIFDDQFSVERPDGSNFTLKIRSTKLEDSAMYFCASSEVRDTQYFGPGTRLTVL.

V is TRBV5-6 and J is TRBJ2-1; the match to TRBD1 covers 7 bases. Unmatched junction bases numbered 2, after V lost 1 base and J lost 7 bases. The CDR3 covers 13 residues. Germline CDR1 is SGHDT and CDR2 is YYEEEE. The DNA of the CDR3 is TGTGCCAGCAGCTTGTCACAGGGGAATGAGCAGTTCTTC. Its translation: CASSLSQGNEQFF.

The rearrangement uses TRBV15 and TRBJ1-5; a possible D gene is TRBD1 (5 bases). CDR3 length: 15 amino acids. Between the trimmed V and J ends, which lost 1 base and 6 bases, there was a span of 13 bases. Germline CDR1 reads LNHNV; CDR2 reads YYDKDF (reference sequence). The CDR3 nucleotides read TGTGCCACCAGCAGAGGCGGCAGGGCGGGTCAGCCCCAGCATTTT. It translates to CATSRGGRAGQPQHF. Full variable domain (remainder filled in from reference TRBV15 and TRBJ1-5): DAMVIQNPRYQVTQFGKPVTLSCSQTLNHNVMYWYQQKSSQAPKLLFHYYDKDFNNEADTPDNFQSRRPNTSFCFLDIRSPGLGDTAMYLCATSRGGRAGQPQHFGDGTRLSIL.

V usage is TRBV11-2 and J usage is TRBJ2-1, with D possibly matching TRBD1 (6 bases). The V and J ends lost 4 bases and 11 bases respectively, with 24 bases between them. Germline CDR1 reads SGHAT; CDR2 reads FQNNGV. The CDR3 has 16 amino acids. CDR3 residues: CASSSSIGTQGIKQFF. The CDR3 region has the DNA TGTGCCAGCAGCTCCTCGATCGGGACACAGGGTATAAAGCAGTTCTTC.

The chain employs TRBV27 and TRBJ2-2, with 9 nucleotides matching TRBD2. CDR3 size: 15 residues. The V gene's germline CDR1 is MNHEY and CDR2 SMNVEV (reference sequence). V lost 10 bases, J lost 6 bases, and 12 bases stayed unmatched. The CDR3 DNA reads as TGTGCCACCTCCGGGACTAGCCCTATCCCCGGGGAGCTGTTTTTT. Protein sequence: CATSGTSPIPGELFF.

The CDR3: CASSWHPETQYF. The CDR3 DNA sequence: TGTGCCAGCAGCTGGCACCCGGAGACCCAGTACTTC. The rearrangement joins TRBV7-9 to TRBJ2-5; D remains unclear. The CDR3 consists of 12 residues. CDR1 is SEHNR, CDR2 FQNEAQ, per germline (reference sequence). V lost 4 bases and J lost 5, with 8 bases in between.

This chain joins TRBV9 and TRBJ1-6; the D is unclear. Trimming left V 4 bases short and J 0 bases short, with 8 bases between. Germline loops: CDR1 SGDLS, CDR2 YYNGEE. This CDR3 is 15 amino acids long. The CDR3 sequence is CASSPGSSYNSPLHF. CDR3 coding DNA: TGTGCCAGCAGCCCCGGGAGCTCCTATAATTCACCCCTCCACTTT.